One sample yielded the 17 T cell receptor beta chains listed below, sequenced in a study of cytomegalovirus exposure and HLA in healthy donors. The PCR contained 60 Vbeta and 13 Jbeta primers. Method: immunoSEQ multiplex PCR; TCRdb's copy keeps in-frame clones and lacks some. This sample contains roughly 88,000 clones. Sequencing used PBMCs. The receptors were gathered from a man aged 50 to 60 in good health and CMV-seropositive.

The genes are TRBV5-6 and TRBJ2-7, with TRBD1 identical over 7 bases. CDR1 is SGHDT and CDR2 is YYEEEE in the germline V gene. J was trimmed by 2 bases and V by 4 bases; bases with no gene match: 6. The CDR3 totals 14 residues. The CDR3 nucleotides are TGTGCCAGCAGCCTGATGGGACAGCCCTACGAGCAGTACTTC. This gives the protein CASSLMGQPYEQYF. Using reference TRBV5-6 and TRBJ2-7 for the parts outside the CDR3, the full variable domain is DAGVTQSPTHLIKTRGQQVTLRCSPKSGHDTVSWYQQALGQGPQFIFQYYEEEERQRGNFPDRFSGHQFPNYSSELNVNALLLGDSALYLCASSLMGQPYEQYFGPGTRLTVT.

This chain connects TRBV2 to TRBJ1-5; 7 bases line up with TRBD1. CDR1 and CDR2 from the germline V gene are SNHLY and FYNNEI. The CDR3 length is 15 residues. V dropped 7 bases and J dropped 1; count of bases not matched to a gene: 7. The CDR3 DNA is TGTGCCAGCAAAGGGGACAGAGGAAGCAATCAGCCCCAGCATTTT. The encoded protein is CASKGDRGSNQPQHF.

The gene calls are TRBV5-8 and TRBJ2-7, with D possibly TRBD1 on 6 matching bases. The CDR3 is 13 residues long. Germline values: CDR1 SGHTS, CDR2 YDEGEE. Between the trimmed V and J ends, which lost 2 bases and 2 bases, there was a span of 8 bases. CDR3 coding DNA: TGTGCCAGCAGCTTTGGGGGCGCCTACGAGCAGTACTTC. Protein: CASSFGGAYEQYF. Combining the CDR3 with reference TRBV5-8 and TRBJ2-7 gives the whole variable domain EAGVTQSPTHLIKTRGQQATLRCSPISGHTSVYWYQQALGLGLQFLLWYDEGEERNRGNFPPRFSGRQFPNYSSELNVNALELEDSALYLCASSFGGAYEQYFGPGTRLTVT.

The chain has TRBV21-1 and TRBJ2-7; TRBD2, the table's D call, lacks a check against the DNA. TRBV21-1 constitutes a pseudogene. The CDR3 contains 16 residues. DNA of the CDR3: TGTGCCAGCAGCAAACGGGTCCTAGCGGGGGGCTACGAGCAGTACGTC. Amino acid sequence: CASSKRVLAGGYEQYV.

The chain has TRBV6-6 and TRBJ2-1, with TRBD2 identical over 10 bases. The CDR3 loop spans 14 amino acids. With 5 bases clipped from V and 8 bases from J, the junction kept 6 bases outside the gene matches. The V gene's germline CDR1 is MNHNY and CDR2 SVGAGI (reference sequence). The CDR3 coding sequence is TGTGCCAGCAGTCCCGGGACTAGCGCTTATGAGCAGTTCTTC. It specifies CASSPGTSAYEQFF.

The rearrangement joins TRBV5-1 to TRBJ1-1; D perhaps matches TRBD1 (5 bases). Looked up from germline, CDR1 is SGHRS and CDR2 is YFSETQ. This CDR3 region has 14 residues. V dropped 3 bases and J dropped 0 bases, with 9 bases sitting between them. CDR3 sequence (DNA): TGCGCCAGCAGCTCAACAGGAATGAACACTGAAGCTTTCTTT. Residues: CASSSTGMNTEAFF.

This chain uses TRBV7-2 with TRBJ1-1; D gene uncertain. The CDR3 is 13 amino acids. The V and J ends lost 5 bases and 2 bases respectively, with 9 bases between them. CDR1 is SGHTA, CDR2 FQGNSA, per germline. The CDR3 region has the DNA TGTGCCAGCAGCCCCCGGAGAAACACTGAAGCTTTCTTT. As protein: CASSPRRNTEAFF.

CDR3 DNA sequence: TGTGCCAGCAGCTCTTACCTCGGAGGCGGGGCCTACAATGAGCAGTTCTTC. This gives the protein CASSSYLGGGAYNEQFF. The chain recombines TRBV11-2 with TRBJ2-1, with D possibly matching TRBD2 (6 bases). V was trimmed by 4 bases and J by 2 bases, leaving 18 bases between them. The CDR3 length is 17 residues. From germline, CDR1 is SGHAT and CDR2 FQNNGV.

The J gene is TRBJ2-2, the V gene TRBV6-5; D call uncertain. The CDR3 sequence is 14 residues long. Germline assignment: CDR1 MNHEY and CDR2 SVGAGI. The V and J ends lost 6 bases and 4 bases respectively, with 12 bases between them. CDR3: CASSAPGFTGELFF. The CDR3 coding sequence is TGTGCCAGCAGCGCTCCGGGTTTCACCGGGGAGCTGTTTTTT.

In nucleotides, the CDR3 is TGTGCCACCCGGGGGGCTATAGTCTACGAGCAGTACTTC. Protein: CATRGAIVYEQYF. The rearrangement joins TRBV19 to TRBJ2-7; TRBD2 is a possible D gene (7 bases). There are 13 residues in the CDR3. The germline V gene has CDR1 LNHDA and CDR2 SQIVND (reference sequence). V lost 10 bases and J lost 3, with 16 bases in between.

The V gene is TRBV6-5, the J gene TRBJ1-4; 8 bases line up with TRBD1. CDR1 MNHEY and CDR2 SVGAGI come from the germline V gene. J was trimmed by 7 bases and V by 6 bases; bases with no gene match: 10. The CDR3 spans 15 residues. Here the CDR3 reads CASSPWAGGGEKLFF. The CDR3, as DNA: TGTGCCAGCAGCCCCTGGGCAGGGGGCGGTGAAAAACTGTTTTTT.

The chain combines TRBV18 with TRBJ2-7, with 8 bases fitting TRBD2. This CDR3 has 16 amino acids. Germline-derived CDR1 and CDR2 are KGHSH and LQKENI. Trimming took 0 bases from V and 2 from J; bases not matched to a gene: 6. This CDR3 reads CASSPPGAGGAYEQYF. The CDR3 coding sequence is TGTGCCAGCTCACCACCCGGGGCGGGAGGAGCCTACGAGCAGTACTTC.

The chain recombines TRBV25-1 with TRBJ2-2; 13 bases are a match to TRBD2. The germline gives CDR1 MGHDK, CDR2 SYGVNS. Trimming took 3 bases from V and 6 from J; bases not matched to a gene: 4. CDR3 length: 16 residues. CDR3 residues: CASSDWTSGRAGELFF. CDR3 DNA: TGTGCCAGCAGTGATTGGACTAGCGGGAGAGCCGGGGAGCTGTTTTTT.

The chain recombines TRBV7-8 with TRBJ1-6; the D gene is possibly TRBD1 (6 bases). The germline V gene has CDR1 SGHVS and CDR2 FQNEAQ. V lost 5 bases and J lost 7, with 18 bases in between. This CDR3 has 16 residues. For the CDR3, the DNA is TGTGCCAGCAGCCCTAGGGGGGGAACCACCAATTCACCCCTCCACTTT. Its protein product is CASSPRGGTTNSPLHF. The complete variable domain, with remaining parts taken from reference TRBV7-8 and TRBJ1-6, reads GAGVSQSPRYKVAKRGQDVALRCDPISGHVSLFWYQQALGQGPEFLTYFQNEAQLDKSGLPSDRFFAERPEGSVSTLKIQRTQQEDSAVYLCASSPRGGTTNSPLHFGNGTRLTVT.

The chain couples TRBV5-4 to TRBJ2-3; perhaps TRBD1 as D (6 bases). The germline CDR1 and CDR2 sequences are SGHNT and YYREEE (reference sequence). The CDR3 totals 14 residues. Between the trimmed V and J ends, which lost 4 bases and 1 base, there was a span of 10 bases. The CDR3 reads CASSQAGGTDTQYF. CDR3 DNA sequence: TGTGCCAGCAGCCAGGCAGGGGGCACAGATACGCAGTATTTT.

The chain combines TRBV4-1 with TRBJ1-5; no clear D gene. Trimming took off 3 bases at V and 1 base at J, with 10 bases between the two ends. The CDR3 runs to 15 residues. Germline-derived CDR1 and CDR2 are MGHRA and YSYEKL. The CDR3, as DNA: TGCGCCAGCAGCCAGAGAGGGCTGAGCAATCAGCCCCAGCATTTT. It encodes CASSQRGLSNQPQHF.

The J gene is TRBJ2-1, the V gene TRBV4-3, with D possibly matching TRBD2 (5 bases). The germline gives CDR1 LGHNA, CDR2 YSLEER. Trimming stripped 2 bases from V and 5 bases from J, with 19 bases between. This CDR3 spans 17 amino acids. As DNA, the CDR3 is TGCGCCAGCAGCCAAATAGGTAACAGCGGAACTAACAATGAGCAGTTCTTC. Its protein is CASSQIGNSGTNNEQFF.